The text below deals with one T cell receptor beta chain. The sample originates from a study of cytomegalovirus exposure and HLA in healthy donors. Study as a whole: There were under 130 million unique TCR beta sequences, drawn from about 179 million T cells, in an earlier analysis.

In germline, CDR1 is LGHNA, CDR2 YSLEER. Deletions cut 4 bases from V and 5 bases from J, with 15 bases between. The CDR3 is 15 amino acids. PCR primers comprised 60 Vbeta and 13 Jbeta primers. Sequencing used immunoSEQ multiplex PCR; TCRdb keeps in-frame clones, though not all of them. The profile shows about 110,000 clones, 81% of them singletons. The source is a woman in her 30s in good health and CMV-seronegative. The V gene is TRBV4-3, the J gene TRBJ2-4; no firm D call. The sample comprised PBMCs. This CDR3 reads CASSRSRLSQNIQYF. In nucleotides, the CDR3 is TGCGCCAGCAGCCGGTCCCGACTTAGTCAAAACATTCAGTACTTC.